The 8 T cell receptor beta chains presented below share a single source sample, sequenced in a study of PD-L1 blockade in urothelial cancer. The method was immunoSEQ multiplex PCR; TCRdb's version includes in-frame clones alone and lacks a portion of them. Of 100,000 or so clones listed, 90% to 95% are singletons. The sample was PBMCs, taken around atezolizumab (anti-PD-L1) treatment. The receptors shown here come from a woman of 80 years or more with urothelial cancer.

The rearrangement links TRBV7-9 to TRBJ1-3; 8 nucleotides line up with TRBD1. Germline V gene lookup returns CDR1 SEHNR and CDR2 FQNEAQ (reference sequence). Germline trimming cut 4 bases from V and 4 bases from J; bases unmatched to any gene: 12. CDR3 size: 17 residues. Written as DNA, the CDR3 is TGTGCCAGCAGCTCGACCCTTGGACAGGGAATAGGAAACACCATATATTTT. Translating it yields CASSSTLGQGIGNTIYF.

The table lists this clone with a count of one. J is TRBJ2-5 and V is TRBV6-1, with D unclear. From germline, CDR1 is MNHNS and CDR2 SASEGT. V was trimmed by 10 bases and J by 5 bases, leaving 14 bases between them. This CDR3 contains 12 residues. The CDR3 sequence is CATYSAAETQYF. CDR3 nucleotide sequence: TGTGCCACCTACTCCGCGGCGGAGACCCAGTACTTC.

This clone appeared many times. CDR3 protein: CASNPTGLYGYTF. CDR3 bases: TGTGCCAGCAACCCGACAGGCCTCTATGGCTACACCTTC. V and J are TRBV6-1 and TRBJ1-2, with D tentatively TRBD1 (6 bases). Germline V gene data show CDR1 as MNHNS and CDR2 as SASEGT. This CDR3 comprises 13 residues. Trimming removed 7 bases from V and 4 bases from J, with 13 bases in between.

The chain combines TRBV5-1 with TRBJ2-7; 8 nucleotides line up with TRBD1. This CDR3 is 14 amino acids long. The V and J ends lost 6 bases and 2 bases, in that order; junction bases with no gene match: 7. In germline, CDR1 is SGHRS, CDR2 YFSETQ. CDR3 nucleotide sequence: TGCGCCAGCAACGGGGACAGGTTCCCCTACGAGCAGTACTTC. Translation gives CASNGDRFPYEQYF.

The gene calls are TRBV6-5 and TRBJ2-1; TRBD2 aligns across 9 bases. Looked up from germline, CDR1 is MNHEY and CDR2 is SVGAGI. V was pared by 2 bases and J by 6 bases, with 8 bases of the junction left unmatched. The length of the CDR3 is 16 residues. The CDR3 DNA sequence: TGTGCCAGCAGTTACGGAGCGGGCGGGAGGGCCAATGAGCAGTTCTTC. Its protein product is CASSYGAGGRANEQFF.

This CDR3 is CASSQDLGLNEQFF. CDR3 nucleotides: TGTGCCAGCAGCCAAGACCTGGGGCTCAATGAGCAGTTCTTC. The chain recombines TRBV4-2 with TRBJ2-1; TRBD1 might be the D (5 bases). Germline CDR1 is LGHNA and CDR2 is YNFKEQ. V lost 0 bases and J 6 bases, leaving 9 bases between the germline ends. The CDR3 extends over 14 amino acids.

The gene calls are TRBV6-1 and TRBJ1-1; D remains unclear. Trimming removed 2 bases from V and 7 bases from J, with 8 bases in between. Looked up from germline, CDR1 is MNHNS and CDR2 is SASEGT. The CDR3 sequence is 12 residues long. The CDR3 here is CASSESGIEAFF. The CDR3 DNA follows: TGTGCCAGCAGTGAATCGGGGATTGAAGCTTTCTTT.

This chain links TRBV15 with TRBJ2-3; 7 bases agree with TRBD2. Trimming took 5 bases from V and 10 from J; bases not matched to a gene: 9. The CDR3 extends over 13 amino acids. Germline V gene data show CDR1 as LNHNV and CDR2 as YYDKDF (reference sequence). The CDR3 nucleotides read TGTGCCACCAGCGGGGGGGAACTTAGGGCGCAGTATTTT. The encoded protein is CATSGGELRAQYF.